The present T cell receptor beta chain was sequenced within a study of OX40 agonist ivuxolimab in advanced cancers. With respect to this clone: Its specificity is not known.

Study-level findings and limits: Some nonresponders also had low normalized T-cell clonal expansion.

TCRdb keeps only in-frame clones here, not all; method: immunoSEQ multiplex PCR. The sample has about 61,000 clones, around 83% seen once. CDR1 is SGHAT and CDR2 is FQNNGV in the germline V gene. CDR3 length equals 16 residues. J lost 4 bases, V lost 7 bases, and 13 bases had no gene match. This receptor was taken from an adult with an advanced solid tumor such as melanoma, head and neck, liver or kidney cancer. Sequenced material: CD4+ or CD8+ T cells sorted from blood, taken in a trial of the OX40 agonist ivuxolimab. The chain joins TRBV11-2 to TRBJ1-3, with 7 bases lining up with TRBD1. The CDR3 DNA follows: TGTGCCAGCACCCCTAGCCCCAGGGGGAGGGGAAACACCATATATTTT. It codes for CASTPSPRGRGNTIYF.